This record covers a single TCR beta chain. The sample is drawn from a study of blood T cell repertoires in COVID-19. About the study: The study drew acute and convalescent COVID-19 samples from the United States, Italy and Spain. PBMCs, B-cell-depleted T cells, or T cells were the source of the cDNA or gDNA that made up the material.

Under the authors' procedure: Researchers report that nucleated cell counts were estimated from reference gene primer amplification. Only in-frame clones appear in the TCRdb table, and some are missing; sequencing was by immunoSEQ multiplex PCR. V, J and clone size derive from that table, while D and trimming were established from the DNA sequence. The sample lists 20,000 to 25,000 clones; 70% to 90% were seen once. The ends were cut back, 2 bases at V and 8 bases at J, with 12 bases in the middle. This CDR3 contains 13 residues. This chain joins TRBV12-3 or TRBV12-4 and TRBJ1-2; D is ambiguous. The TCR comes from an elderly woman with active COVID-19. The material sequenced was peripheral blood. For the CDR3, the DNA is TGTGCCAGCAGTTTATCAGCGGGGTCGGGCTACACCTTC. This encodes CASSLSAGSGYTF.